The sequence of this T cell receptor beta chain was determined in a study of cytomegalovirus exposure and HLA in healthy donors. Only in-frame clones appear in the TCRdb table, and some are missing; sequencing was by immunoSEQ multiplex PCR. The repertoire holds about 110,000 clones, with about 94% as singletons. Germline CDR1 MGHRA, CDR2 YSYEKL. This CDR3 comprises 18 residues. The trim removed 0 bases at V and 0 bases at J, leaving 11 bases unmatched. Sequencing was done on a sample of PBMCs. The chain couples TRBV4-1 to TRBJ2-7; TRBD2 aligns across 7 bases. The sequence derives from a woman younger than 35 in good health and CMV-seronegative. The DNA of the CDR3 is TGCGCCAGCAGCCAAGATTCCCTCTTGGGGGGGATCTCCTACGAGCAGTACTTC. It is translated as CASSQDSLLGGISYEQYF.